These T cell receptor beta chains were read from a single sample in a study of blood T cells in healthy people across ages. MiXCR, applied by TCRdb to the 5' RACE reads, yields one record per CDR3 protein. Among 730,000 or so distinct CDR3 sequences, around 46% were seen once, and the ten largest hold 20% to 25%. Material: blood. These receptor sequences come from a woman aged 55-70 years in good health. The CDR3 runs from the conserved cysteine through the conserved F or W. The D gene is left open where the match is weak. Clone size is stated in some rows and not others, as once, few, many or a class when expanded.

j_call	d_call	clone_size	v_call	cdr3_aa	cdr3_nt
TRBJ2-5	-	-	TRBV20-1	CSARDGSDLAEQYF	TGCAGTGCTAGAGATGGATCCGATTTGGCTGAGCAGTACTTC
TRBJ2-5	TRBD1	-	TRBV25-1	CASSETLRGQETQYF	TGTGCCAGCAGTGAGACACTCAGGGGGCAAGAGACCCAGTACTTC
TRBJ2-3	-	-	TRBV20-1	CSGSGAGGYTDTQYF	TGCAGCGGATCAGGGGCCGGGGGCTACACAGATACGCAGTATTTT
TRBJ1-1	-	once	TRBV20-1	CSARESGNTEAFF	TGCAGTGCTAGAGAGTCGGGGAACACTGAAGCTTTCTTT
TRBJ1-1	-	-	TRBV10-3	CAISRSLPSDRTGGNTEAFF	TGTGCCATCAGTCGCTCCTTACCGTCGGACCGGACGGGTGGGAACACTGAAGCTTTCTTT
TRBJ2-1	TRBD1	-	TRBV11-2	CASSSRTGFYNEQFF	TGTGCCAGCAGCTCCAGGACAGGGTTCTACAATGAGCAGTTCTTC
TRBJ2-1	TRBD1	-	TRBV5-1	CASSQTTGGSYNEQFF	TGCGCCAGCAGCCAGACAACAGGGGGCTCCTACAATGAGCAGTTCTTC
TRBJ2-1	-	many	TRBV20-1	CSASAASEKVNEQFF	TGCAGTGCTAGTGCAGCTAGTGAGAAGGTAAATGAGCAGTTCTTC
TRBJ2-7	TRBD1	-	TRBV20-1	CSVRTGAYNEQYF	TGCAGTGTCAGGACAGGGGCCTACAATGAGCAGTACTTC
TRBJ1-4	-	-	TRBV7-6	CASSLGQNNEKLFF	TGTGCCAGCAGCTTAGGTCAGAATAATGAAAAACTGTTTTTT
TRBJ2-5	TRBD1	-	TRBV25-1	CASSEYKQGETQYF	TGTGCCAGCAGTGAATATAAACAGGGGGAGACCCAGTACTTC
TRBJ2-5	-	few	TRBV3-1	CASSQDVSQETQYF	TGTGCCAGCAGCCAAGACGTATCACAAGAGACCCAGTACTTC
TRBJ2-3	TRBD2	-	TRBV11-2	CASSLKRTSGGLAKISTDTQYF	TGTGCCAGCAGCCTAAAGCGCACTAGCGGGGGCCTAGCGAAGATTAGCACAGATACGCAGTATTTT
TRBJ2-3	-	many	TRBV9	CASSVVSSSTDTQYF	TGTGCCAGCAGCGTAGTCTCCTCTAGCACAGATACGCAGTATTTT
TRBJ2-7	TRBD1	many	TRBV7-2	CASSPDRPVLSYEQYF	TGTGCCAGCAGCCCGGACAGGCCAGTCCTCTCCTACGAGCAGTACTTC
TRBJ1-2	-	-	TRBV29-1	CSVPLLFRGYTF	TGCAGCGTGCCCCTCTTATTTCGCGGCTACACCTTC
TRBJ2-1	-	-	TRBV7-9	CASSSEGGSYNEQFF	TGTGCCAGCAGCTCCGAAGGGGGCTCCTACAATGAGCAGTTCTTC
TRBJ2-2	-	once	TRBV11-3	CASSLGNFNTGELFF	TGTGCCAGCAGCCTAGGGAACTTCAACACCGGGGAGCTGTTTTTT
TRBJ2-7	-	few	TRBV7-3	CASSSGTREQYF	TGTGCCAGCAGCTCTGGGACGCGCGAGCAGTACTTC
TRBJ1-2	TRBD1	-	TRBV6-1	CASSDLRYRDRENYGYTF	TGTGCCAGCAGTGACTTACGGTACCGGGACAGGGAAAACTATGGCTACACCTTC
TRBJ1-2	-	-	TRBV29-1	CSVEPYGYTF	TGCAGCGTTGAACCCTATGGCTACACCTTC
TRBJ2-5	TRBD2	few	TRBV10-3	CAISESEAGGETQYF	TGTGCCATCAGTGAGTCGGAAGCGGGAGGAGAGACCCAGTACTTC
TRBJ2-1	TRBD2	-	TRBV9	CASSVRLAGGPQNEQFF	TGTGCCAGCAGCGTGAGGTTAGCGGGAGGGCCTCAGAATGAGCAGTTCTTC
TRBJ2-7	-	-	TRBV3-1	CASSYGGRGPYEQYF	TGTGCCAGCAGCTACGGCGGCAGGGGCCCCTACGAGCAGTACTTC
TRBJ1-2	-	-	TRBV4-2	CASSPHRQDYGYTF	TGTGCCAGCAGCCCACATCGACAGGACTATGGCTACACCTTC
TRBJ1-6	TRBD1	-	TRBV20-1	CSARAGTGYNSPLHF	TGCAGTGCTAGAGCCGGGACAGGGTACAATTCACCCCTCCACTTT
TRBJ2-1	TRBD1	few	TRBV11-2	CASSARQGSGQFF	TGTGCCAGCAGCGCTAGACAGGGTAGTGGGCAGTTCTTC
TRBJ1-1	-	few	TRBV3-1	CASSLRGGANEAFF	TGTGCCAGCAGCCTAAGAGGGGGGGCAAATGAAGCTTTCTTT
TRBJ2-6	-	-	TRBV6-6	CASKTDSGANVLTF	TGTGCCAGCAAGACGGACTCTGGGGCCAACGTCCTGACTTTC
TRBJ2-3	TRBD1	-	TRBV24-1	CATSDQTGRIADTQYF	TGTGCCACCAGTGATCAGACAGGGAGAATCGCAGATACGCAGTATTTT
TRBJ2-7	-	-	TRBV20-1	CSARVVGGADEQYF	TGCAGTGCTAGAGTGGTAGGAGGAGCCGACGAGCAGTACTTC
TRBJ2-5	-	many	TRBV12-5	CASGLSAFSGTQYF	TGTGCTAGTGGTTTGAGCGCCTTTAGTGGGACCCAGTACTTC
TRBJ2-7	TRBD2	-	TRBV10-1	CASSPTSNYEQYF	TGCGCCAGCAGTCCGACTAGCAACTACGAGCAGTACTTC
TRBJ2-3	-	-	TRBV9	CASNEHKGTYDTQYF	TGTGCCAGCAACGAACATAAGGGTACGTACGATACGCAGTATTTT
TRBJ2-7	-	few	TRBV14	CASSPDRAGIHEQYF	TGTGCCAGCAGCCCGGACCGGGCAGGTATCCACGAGCAGTACTTC
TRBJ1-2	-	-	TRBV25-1	CASRTVPSYGYTF	TGTGCCAGCAGGACAGTACCTAGTTATGGCTACACCTTC
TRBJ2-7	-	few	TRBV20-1	CSAPRPGQLNYEQYF	TGCAGTGCTCCACGGCCCGGACAGCTGAACTACGAGCAGTACTTC
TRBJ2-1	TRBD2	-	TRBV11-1	CASGPELAGIKQFF	TGTGCCAGCGGTCCGGAACTAGCGGGAATAAAGCAGTTCTTC
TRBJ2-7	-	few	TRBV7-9	CASSLGDTTYEQYF	TGTGCCAGCAGCTTAGGCGACACTACCTACGAGCAGTACTTC
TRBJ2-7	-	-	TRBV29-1	CSVESAGTYEQYF	TGCAGCGTTGAATCGGCAGGGACCTACGAGCAGTACTTC
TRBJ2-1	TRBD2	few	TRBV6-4	CASSETAGETSEQFF	TGTGCCAGCAGTGAAACAGCGGGAGAGACAAGTGAGCAGTTCTTC
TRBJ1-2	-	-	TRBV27	CASRSDEFGYTF	TGTGCCAGCAGATCCGACGAGTTTGGCTACACCTTC
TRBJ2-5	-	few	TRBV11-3	CASSLHGGSTQYF	TGTGCCAGCAGCTTACACGGGGGATCGACCCAGTACTTC
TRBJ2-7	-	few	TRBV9	CASSARDYEQYF	TGTGCCAGCAGCGCGCGCGACTACGAGCAGTACTTC
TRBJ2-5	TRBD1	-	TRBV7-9	CASSLDGTGGGETQYF	TGTGCCAGCAGCCTAGACGGGACAGGGGGCGGAGAGACCCAGTACTTC
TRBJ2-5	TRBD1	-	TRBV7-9	CASSSGQASGTQYF	TGTGCCAGCAGCTCGGGACAGGCATCAGGGACCCAGTACTTC
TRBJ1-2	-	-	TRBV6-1	CASSEVQGMGDYTF	TGTGCCAGCAGTGAAGTCCAGGGGATGGGGGACTACACCTTC
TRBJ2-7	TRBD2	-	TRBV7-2	CASSKISGGLEYEQYF	TGTGCCAGCAGCAAGATTAGCGGGGGGTTAGAATACGAGCAGTACTTC
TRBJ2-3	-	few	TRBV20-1	CSPIAPYRASTDTQYF	TGCAGTCCGATAGCCCCCTACAGGGCTAGCACAGATACGCAGTATTTT
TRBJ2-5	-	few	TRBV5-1	CASANGPQETQYF	TGCGCCAGCGCGAACGGCCCACAAGAGACCCAGTACTTC
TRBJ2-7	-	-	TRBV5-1	CASRYPGRRDEQYF	TGCGCCAGCAGATATCCGGGTCGACGGGATGAGCAGTACTTC
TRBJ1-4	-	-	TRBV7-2	CASSRIITTNEKLFF	TGTGCCAGCAGCCGGATAATTACAACTAATGAAAAACTGTTTTTT
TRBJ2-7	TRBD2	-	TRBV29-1	CSVEGTSHYEQYF	TGCAGCGTTGAAGGGACTAGCCACTACGAGCAGTACTTC
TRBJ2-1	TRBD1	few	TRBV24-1	CATSDRQGDRPYNEQFF	TGTGCCACCAGTGATAGACAAGGGGACAGACCCTACAATGAGCAGTTCTTC